This T cell receptor beta chain was profiled in a study of T-cell reconstitution after alpha-beta-depleted transplantation in children. Researchers prepared the TCRbeta library using unique molecular identifiers, the study reports. Using its own MiXCR run on the PCR reads, TCRdb lists one record per CDR3 protein. The sample lists under 450,000 distinct CDR3 sequences, 16% occurring once. Study outcomes and limitations: One year after transplant, T-cell counts and diversity came mostly from newly produced T cells. Reported findings indicate that, about two months after transplant, alpha-beta T cells came from several hundred expanded clones, which were derived from non-depleted graft cells.

The CDR3 totals 13 residues. V gave up 8 bases and J gave up 2 bases; unmatched junction bases: 3. A note on this clonotype: The antigen is undetermined.

The genes are TRBV12-3 or TRBV12-4 and TRBJ2-3; TRBD2 matches at 8 bases. This TCR was recovered from a boy under two years old who had a stem cell transplant for Wiskott-Aldrich syndrome, so the T cells may come from the graft donor. The sequences come from PBMCs, mostly from graft donor cells, collected 360 days after TCRalphabeta/CD19-depleted stem cell transplant. This chain's CDR3 is CASGGGYTDTQYF. DNA of the CDR3: TGTGCCAGCGGCGGGGGGTACACAGATACGCAGTATTTT.